These T cell receptor beta chains were read from a single sample in a study of T cells after posttransplantation cyclophosphamide. Profiling relied on immunoSEQ multiplex PCR, and the TCRdb table lists in-frame clones only, not all of them. The table has tens of thousands of clones, just over 85% seen once. What was sequenced was PBMCs. The source of these receptors is a man under 40 with a blood cancer, CMV-positive, and with a related stem cell donor. Both conserved end residues are part of each CDR3. The D gene is left open where the match is weak. The size field is filled for only some rows; it gives once, few, many or a size class.

V	D	size	J	DNA	CDR3
TRBV6-9	.	.	TRBJ2-7	TGTGCCAGCAGTGGCGGACTACCTCACCACGAGCAGTACTTC	CASSGGLPHHEQYF
TRBV5-1	.	once	TRBJ2-7	TGCGCCAGCAGCTTGGGACAGGGAGGTGAGCAGTACTTC	CASSLGQGGEQYF
TRBV2	TRBD2	.	TRBJ2-2	TGTGCCAGCAGTGAAGCGCGGGAGGGAATCGGGGAGCTGTTTTTT	CASSEAREGIGELFF
TRBV25-1	.	.	TRBJ2-2	TGTGCCAGCAGTGAGACCTACGCAGGGGCGAACACCGGGGAGCTGTTTTTT	CASSETYAGANTGELFF
TRBV6-5	TRBD1	.	TRBJ1-2	TGTGCCAGTCGATCAACAGGGGGCGCCGGCTACACCTTC	CASRSTGGAGYTF
TRBV6-5	.	.	TRBJ1-2	TGTGCCAGCAGTTACTCCTCCGGGGGTTTCTATGGCTACACCTTC	CASSYSSGGFYGYTF
TRBV28	TRBD1	.	TRBJ1-2	TGTGCCAGCATCCCCCCTGGACAGGGCTATGGCTACACCTTC	CASIPPGQGYGYTF
TRBV9	.	.	TRBJ2-5	TGTGCCAGCAGCGTAGGGAATGGGGGCTCTCAGCAAGAGACCCAGTACTTC	CASSVGNGGSQQETQYF
TRBV28	.	.	TRBJ2-7	TGTGCCAGCAGTTTCCGAGGGACACTGACCTACGAGCAGTACTTC	CASSFRGTLTYEQYF
TRBV11-3	TRBD2	.	TRBJ2-3	TGTGCCAGCAGCTCCTCCTCCGAGACTAGCGGCCCAGATACGCAGTATTTT	CASSSSSETSGPDTQYF
TRBV5-1	TRBD1	.	TRBJ2-1	TGCGCCAGCAGCTTGCTCGGGACAGGGGCTTACAATGAGCAGTTCTTC	CASSLLGTGAYNEQFF
TRBV5-6	.	.	TRBJ2-3	TGTGCCAGCAGCCCCCCGTGGGGCGCAGGGGATACGCAGTATTTT	CASSPPWGAGDTQYF
TRBV18	TRBD2	.	TRBJ2-1	TGTGCCAGCTCACCCGAGGGACTAGCGGGAGGTAATGAGCAGTTCTTC	CASSPEGLAGGNEQFF
TRBV4-1	.	few	TRBJ2-7	TGCGCCAGCAGCCAAGGCCCAGGGAAGTCTTCCGAGCAGTACTTC	CASSQGPGKSSEQYF
TRBV19	.	.	TRBJ2-1	TGTGCCACCCTAGTCCGGCGCTTGGCCTACAATGAGCAGTTCTTC	CATLVRRLAYNEQFF
TRBV5-6	TRBD2	.	TRBJ2-1	TGTGCCAGCAGCTTAGGGACTAGCGGTAGGAGGTTCTTC	CASSLGTSGRRFF
TRBV5-1	TRBD2	few	TRBJ2-1	TGCGCCAGCAGCTTGGAAGGGAGGGCGGAGGGGCAGTTCTTC	CASSLEGRAEGQFF
TRBV5-4	TRBD2	once	TRBJ2-2	TGTGCCAGCAGCTGGACTAGCGGGAGCACCGGGGAGCTGTTTTTT	CASSWTSGSTGELFF
TRBV18	.	.	TRBJ1-1	TGTGCCAGCTCACCAAAGGCGGGTGGGGACACTGAAGCTTTCTTT	CASSPKAGGDTEAFF
TRBV7-2	.	.	TRBJ1-2	TGTGCCAGCAGCTTAGTTCAGGAAAACTATGGCTACACCTTC	CASSLVQENYGYTF
TRBV7-3	.	.	TRBJ1-1	TGTGCCAGCAGCCCGACGGGAGGTACTGAAGCTTTCTTT	CASSPTGGTEAFF
TRBV5-1	.	.	TRBJ2-5	TGCGCCAGCAGCTTGGATCTCCAGAAAGAGACCCAGTACTTC	CASSLDLQKETQYF
TRBV7-2	.	.	TRBJ1-4	TGTGCCAGCAGCTTTAGGGGTCGAGAAAAACTGTTTTTT	CASSFRGREKLFF
TRBV11-1	.	.	TRBJ2-7	TGTGCCAGCAGCTCTCCCCGCCCGCGAAACTCCTACGAGCAGTACTTC	CASSSPRPRNSYEQYF
TRBV13	TRBD2	.	TRBJ2-5	TGTGCCAGCAGCTTAGGCCGACTAGCGGGAGGAATCCAAGAGACCCAGTACTTC	CASSLGRLAGGIQETQYF
TRBV10-2	.	once	TRBJ2-5	TGCGCCAGCCAACCTGCTCCCCTGCAGCAAGAGACCCAGTACTTC	CASQPAPLQQETQYF
TRBV7-9	.	once	TRBJ1-2	TGTGCCAGCAGCTTCCAGGACAGTGCCTATGGCTACACCTTC	CASSFQDSAYGYTF
TRBV18	.	.	TRBJ1-1	TGTGCCAGCTCACCACCGGTAGCACCCCTTAGGAACACTGAAGCTTTCTTT	CASSPPVAPLRNTEAFF
TRBV7-2	.	.	TRBJ1-1	TGTGCCAGCAGCTTATTCTTCGGGAACACTGAAGCTTTCTTT	CASSLFFGNTEAFF
TRBV6-1	TRBD2	.	TRBJ2-3	TGTGCCAGCAGTGTAGGGTTTAGCGGGAGGCTTACAGATACGCAGTATTTT	CASSVGFSGRLTDTQYF
TRBV6-1	TRBD2	.	TRBJ2-7	TGTGCCAGCAGTGAACCTAGCGGGAGGCGGGAGCAGTACTTC	CASSEPSGRREQYF
TRBV18	.	.	TRBJ1-5	TGTGCCAGCTCCCCCCAAAAGGGGGGGAATCAGCCCCAGCATTTT	CASSPQKGGNQPQHF
TRBV6-5	TRBD1	once	TRBJ1-2	TGTGCCAGCAGTTACTCAACAGGGGGTCACTATGGCTACACCTTC	CASSYSTGGHYGYTF
TRBV7-2	.	.	TRBJ2-1	TGTGCCAGCAGCTTAGACGGCAGGGTATCCTACAATGAGCAGTTCTTC	CASSLDGRVSYNEQFF
TRBV5-1	.	.	TRBJ2-3	TGCGCCAGCAGCATAACAGTGTCAGATACGCAGTATTTT	CASSITVSDTQYF
TRBV7-9	.	.	TRBJ1-1	TGTGCCAGCAGAGAGACAGCAACTGAAGCTTTCTTT	CASRETATEAFF
TRBV7-2	.	.	TRBJ2-1	TGTGCCAGCAGCTTTGACCATAGCGGATTATACAATGAGCAGTTCTTC	CASSFDHSGLYNEQFF
TRBV28	TRBD1	once	TRBJ2-6	TGTGCCAGCAGTTCACCGGGACAGGGGAGCTCTGGGGCCAACGTCCTGACTTTC	CASSSPGQGSSGANVLTF
TRBV18	TRBD1	.	TRBJ2-7	TGTGCCAGCTCACCACGCTGGACAGGGGCTTCTCCACCCGAGCAGTACTTC	CASSPRWTGASPPEQYF
TRBV5-1	.	few	TRBJ1-1	TGCGCCAGCAGCATGGACCCTACCGGGGTGAACACTGAAGCTTTCTTT	CASSMDPTGVNTEAFF
TRBV7-3	.	.	TRBJ1-1	TGTGCCAGCAGCTTAATTGGGAGCACTGAAGCTTTCTTT	CASSLIGSTEAFF
TRBV30	.	.	TRBJ1-4	TGTGCCTGGAGTGACAGGCCCTCAGAAAAACTGTTTTTT	CAWSDRPSEKLFF